This T cell receptor beta chain was retrieved from a study of patients and donors after allogeneic stem cell transplantation. This clonotype appeared many times. MiXCR was run by TCRdb on the RT-PCR reads, yielding one entry per CDR3 protein. Of about 230,000 distinct CDR3 sequences listed, 13% to 15% are singletons. The sequenced sample was blood, either unsorted or a sorted T cell fraction (not recorded which). This TCR was recovered from a human donor who was either an allogeneic HSCT recipient or a stem cell or donor lymphocyte infusion donor (not recorded which). It is not recorded whose cells these are; they may come from a transplant donor.

CDR3 DNA sequence: TGTGCCAGCAGTTCAGCCAGGGGCTTCACACTCAGCACAGATACGCAGTATTTT. Its protein product is CASSSARGFTLSTDTQYF. The genes are TRBV6-5 and TRBJ2-3, with a possible D match to TRBD1 (6 bases). Per the germline V gene, CDR1 is MNHEY and CDR2 is SVGAGI. Trimming took off 4 bases at V and 0 bases at J, with 20 bases between the two ends. This CDR3 region has 18 residues.